This is a list of T cell receptor beta chains from one sample in a study of control samples from healthy donors and cancer patients. Produced via immunoSEQ multiplex PCR; TCRdb's table is partial and in-frame only. The sample yields around 51,000 clones, 80% seen once. Sequenced input: blood. These receptors were obtained from a man in his 70s in good health. The CDR3 runs from the conserved cysteine through the conserved F or W. A D gene is named only where the DNA matches it firmly. The listing skips clone size in some rows; elsewhere it reads once, few, many or a size class.

CASSYRGQGETQYF	TGTGCCAGCAGTTACCGAGGACAGGGTGAGACCCAGTACTTC	TRBV6-6	TRBJ2-5	TRBD1	-
CASWGSGQLVF	TGTGCCAGCTGGGGGTCTGGACAGCTTGTCTTC	TRBV28	TRBJ2-7	-	-
CASSSWEEGNSPLHF	TGTGCCAGCAGTTCCTGGGAGGAGGGAAATTCACCCCTCCACTTT	TRBV28	TRBJ1-6	-	-
CATRITGFERRNTEAFF	TGTGCCACTAGAATCACAGGATTCGAACGGAGGAACACTGAAGCTTTCTTT	TRBV24-1	TRBJ1-1	-	-
CASSSRSAGDTQYF	TGTGCCAGCAGCTCTCGCTCCGCGGGAGATACGCAGTATTTT	TRBV7-3	TRBJ2-3	-	-
CASSERGVGQGFPGPNSPLHF	TGTGCCAGCAGTGAACGAGGTGTGGGACAGGGGTTCCCGGGCCCGAATTCACCCCTCCACTTT	TRBV6-1	TRBJ1-6	TRBD1	-
CAISEGGGYSYEQYF	TGTGCCATCAGTGAGGGTGGGGGATACTCCTACGAGCAGTACTTC	TRBV10-3	TRBJ2-7	-	-
CASSQAGAGPGELFF	TGTGCCAGCAGCCAAGCGGGGGCCGGACCCGGGGAGCTGTTTTTT	TRBV3-1/TRBV3-2	TRBJ2-2	-	-
CASSPTGYEQFF	TGTGCCAGCAGTCCTACAGGGTATGAGCAGTTCTTC	TRBV12-3/TRBV12-4	TRBJ2-1	-	-
CASSQVVMGTTNEKLFF	TGCGCCAGCAGCCAGGTAGTCATGGGGACAACTAATGAAAAACTGTTTTTT	TRBV4-1	TRBJ1-4	-	-
CASSRTDRGYEQYF	TGTGCCAGCAGTCGGACGGACAGGGGCTACGAGCAGTACTTC	TRBV6-5	TRBJ2-7	TRBD1	-
CASRGPARDEQYF	TGTGCCAGTAGAGGGCCCGCACGGGACGAGCAGTACTTC	TRBV19	TRBJ2-7	-	-
CASRGQGLDGYTF	TGTGCCAGCAGGGGACAGGGACTTGATGGCTACACCTTC	TRBV2	TRBJ1-2	TRBD1	-
CAWKGTSYEQYF	TGTGCCTGGAAGGGCACCTCCTACGAGCAGTACTTC	TRBV30	TRBJ2-7	-	-
CSATNNYEQYF	TGCAGTGCGACAAACAACTACGAGCAGTACTTC	TRBV20-1	TRBJ2-7	-	few
CASSPGQGFATNEKLFF	TGTGCCAGCAGTCCTGGACAGGGGTTCGCAACTAATGAAAAACTGTTTTTT	TRBV11-3	TRBJ1-4	TRBD1	-
CASSETDRGESGANVLTF	TGTGCCAGCAGTGAAACGGACAGGGGGGAGTCTGGGGCCAACGTCCTGACTTTC	TRBV6-1	TRBJ2-6	TRBD1	-
CASSQPWTSGRSRQYF	TGTGCCAGCAGCCAACCTTGGACTAGCGGGAGATCGAGGCAGTATTTT	TRBV3-1/TRBV3-2	TRBJ2-3	TRBD2	-
CAISESGGNSNYGYTF	TGTGCCATCAGTGAGTCTGGGGGCAACTCTAACTATGGCTACACCTTC	TRBV10-3	TRBJ1-2	-	-
CASSPLPASGANVLTF	TGTGCCAGCTCACCACTACCAGCCTCTGGGGCCAACGTCCTGACTTTC	TRBV18	TRBJ2-6	-	-
CASSLSGYLNTEAFF	TGTGCCAGCAGCTTATCCGGATACCTCAACACTGAAGCTTTCTTT	TRBV7-9	TRBJ1-1	-	-
CASSLEVNTGELFF	TGTGCCAGCAGCTTAGAAGTGAACACCGGGGAGCTGTTTTTT	TRBV7-2	TRBJ2-2	-	-
CASSQEPAGGMETQYF	TGTGCCAGCAGCCAAGAACCGGCGGGAGGGATGGAGACCCAGTACTTC	TRBV3-1/TRBV3-2	TRBJ2-5	TRBD2	-
CASSESTTLLAHNEQFF	TGCGCCAGCAGTGAGTCGACCACCCTCCTGGCCCACAATGAGCAGTTCTTC	TRBV10-2	TRBJ2-1	-	-
CASSIGRLVGETQYF	TGTGCTAGCAGCATAGGACGACTAGTCGGGGAGACCCAGTACTTC	TRBV7-7	TRBJ2-5	-	-